The rows below give T cell receptor beta chains drawn from one sample of a study of control samples from healthy donors and cancer patients. Using immunoSEQ multiplex PCR, the repertoire was profiled, and TCRdb retains in-frame clones only, with some absent. The sample contains 100,000 or so clones, roughly 80% of which appear only once. The sequenced sample was blood. The receptor source for this set is a woman in her forties or fifties in good health. Both conserved end residues are part of each CDR3. Fields, in order: J gene, D gene, CDR3 length, V gene, clone size, CDR3 DNA, CDR3 protein. The D gene is left open where the match is weak. Rows give clone size only sometimes, using once, few, many, or a class for an expanded clone.

TRBJ1-1,NA,11,TRBV29-1,NA,TGCAGCGGCAAAGGGGGCACTGAAGCTTTCTTT,CSGKGGTEAFF
TRBJ1-2,NA,14,TRBV14,NA,TGTGCCAGCAGCCAAGATGCCAGACAGTATGGCTACACCTTC,CASSQDARQYGYTF
TRBJ1-1,TRBD1,15,TRBV14,NA,TGTGCCAGCAGCCTAAGGACAGGGTGGAACACTGAAGCTTTCTTT,CASSLRTGWNTEAFF
TRBJ2-5,TRBD1,15,TRBV11-3,NA,TGTGCCAGCAGCATGGGACAGGGGGATGCTGAGACCCAGTACTTC,CASSMGQGDAETQYF
TRBJ1-4,NA,14,TRBV27,NA,TGTGCCAGCAGTTTCAGACGGACTAATGAAAAACTGTTTTTT,CASSFRRTNEKLFF
TRBJ2-2,TRBD1,17,TRBV4-1,NA,TGCGCCAGCAGCCAAGAAACGGGACAGGGGCGGAACGGGGAGCTGTTTTTT,CASSQETGQGRNGELFF
TRBJ2-2,NA,15,TRBV7-2,few,TGTGCCAGCAGCTTAGCGGGGGGGAACACCGGGGAGCTGTTTTTT,CASSLAGGNTGELFF
TRBJ1-2,NA,12,TRBV7-9,NA,TGTGCCAGCAGCTTAAACGAAAGACCCCACACCTTC,CASSLNERPHTF
TRBJ2-1,NA,15,TRBV9,NA,TGCGCCAGCAGCGGCACGGGGGGCGGGGACAGGGAGCAGTTCTTC,CASSGTGGGDREQFF
TRBJ2-7,NA,17,TRBV4-1,NA,TGCGCCAGCAGCCAAGAGGAGGGGGCGATAGGCGGTTACGAGCAGTACTTC,CASSQEEGAIGGYEQYF
TRBJ2-3,TRBD1,15,TRBV3-1/TRBV3-2,few,TGTGCCAGCAGCCAGGGACAGGGAGTCACAGATACGCAGTATTTT,CASSQGQGVTDTQYF
TRBJ2-3,TRBD2,15,TRBV5-4,few,TGTGCCAGCAGCCCCGTCGGGGGAGGGGCAGATACGCAGTATTTT,CASSPVGGGADTQYF
TRBJ2-6,NA,14,TRBV6-4,NA,TGTGCCAGCAGTGCTAACTCTGGGGCCAACGTCCTGACTTTC,CASSANSGANVLTF
TRBJ2-1,NA,14,TRBV13,NA,TGTGCCAGCAGCTTAATTGGGACGGGGAATGAGCAGTTCTTC,CASSLIGTGNEQFF
TRBJ2-7,TRBD2,17,TRBV12-5,NA,TGTGCTAGTGGTTTGGCCACTAGCGGGAGCCCCTCCTACGAGCAGTACTTC,CASGLATSGSPSYEQYF
TRBJ1-2,NA,17,TRBV11-2,few,TGTGCCAGCAGCCGCCTCCGGCGGACACCTGAGGTCTATGGCTACACCTTC,CASSRLRRTPEVYGYTF
TRBJ2-7,TRBD2,16,TRBV10-3,NA,TGTGCCATCAGTGAGACGCGGGGGGGCCCTTCCTACGAGCAGTACTTC,CAISETRGGPSYEQYF